These 28 T cell receptor beta chains were sequenced from one sample in a study of beta chain features in type 1 diabetes listed by TCRdb under 2018. Library preparation used the immunoSEQ multiplex PCR assay. The entire isolated RNA was reverse transcribed using the High Capacity cDNA Reverse Transcription Kit, and thus expressed TCRB transcripts were sequenced. Drawn from immuneACCESS, this table holds only the in-frame rearrangements with V and J called that TCRdb kept. Clones are partly lost; checked studies trace under half to an unresolved V gene and leave the rest unexplained. In this sample the table shows under 400,000 clones, over 10% of which occur a single time. Roughly 0.0097% of the sample is in the top ten clones. Antigens for these TCRs are unknown. The investigation overall reported the following: A moderate but significant shortening of TCRB CDR3 length was observed in type 1 diabetes patients in all four CD4+ subsets.

The source material was naive CD4+ T cells from blood. The sample's cell subset or site, from its label and the paper: true naive CD4+ T cells. The receptor set was obtained from a woman under 30 with type 1 diabetes.

V usage is TRBV19 and J usage is TRBJ2-1; 12 bases line up with TRBD1. V trimming: 6 bases; J trimming: 10 bases; junction bases outside the gene matches: 7. The CDR3 has 14 residues. Per germline, CDR1 LNHDA and CDR2 SQIVND (reference sequence). The CDR3 DNA is TGTGCCAGTAGGTCGGGACAGGGGGCTCGGGAGCAGTTCTTC. The encoded protein is CASRSGQGAREQFF.

The chain combines TRBV7-2 with TRBJ1-2, with a weak D call TRBD1 (6 bases). With 3 bases removed from V and 4 bases from J, the gap between germline ends came to 18 bases. The CDR3 runs to 16 residues. Germline-derived CDR1 and CDR2 are SGHTA and FQGNSA. This chain's CDR3 is CASSLVRGIHLYGYTF. The CDR3 DNA follows: TGTGCCAGCAGCTTGGTCAGGGGAATTCACCTCTATGGCTACACCTTC.

There are a few counts of this clone. The chain couples TRBV28 to TRBJ2-7, with 9 bases aligning to TRBD2. CDR1 MDHEN and CDR2 SYDVKM come from the germline V gene. The CDR3 runs to 14 residues. Trimming removed 3 bases from V and 6 bases from J; junction bases left unmatched: 6. The DNA of the CDR3 is TGTGCCAGCAGTTTGGGAGCGGGAGGCGGCGAGCAGTACTTC. The encoded protein is CASSLGAGGGEQYF.

This clone turned up a few times. The CDR3 reads CASSPPRGEAFF. The CDR3 coding sequence is TGTGCCAGCAGCCCTCCCAGGGGGGAAGCTTTCTTT. V and J are TRBV9 and TRBJ1-1; 7 nucleotides align to TRBD1. The CDR3 runs 12 residues. The junction had 5 bases not matched to a gene; V was cut back by 4 bases and J by 8 bases. The germline CDR1 and CDR2 sequences are SGDLS and YYNGEE.

The table lists this clone with a few counts. The chain combines TRBV29-1 with TRBJ2-5; 10 bases map to TRBD2. The CDR3 is 15 residues long. The trim removed 4 bases at V and 0 bases at J, leaving 5 bases unmatched. From germline, CDR1 is SQVTM and CDR2 ANQGSEA. This CDR3 is CSVASGSLYQETQYF. In nucleotides, the CDR3 is TGCAGCGTTGCTAGCGGGAGTTTGTACCAAGAGACCCAGTACTTC.

The gene calls are TRBV4-2 and TRBJ1-4, with 9 nucleotides matching TRBD1. Germline-derived CDR1 and CDR2 are LGHNA and YNFKEQ. The CDR3 is 15 amino acids. J gave up 8 bases and V 3 bases, and 7 bases lay outside the gene matches. DNA of the CDR3: TGTGCCAGCAGCCAGGGGACAGGGAGAGGCGAAAAACTGTTTTTT. It translates to CASSQGTGRGEKLFF.

This clone was observed a few times. This rearrangement joins TRBV6-1 to TRBJ2-7, with 8 nucleotides matching TRBD1. J lost 4 bases, V lost 1 base, and 6 bases had no gene match. CDR3 length: 15 residues. From germline, CDR1 is MNHNS and CDR2 SASEGT. This CDR3 reads CASSEEWTGLYEQYF. CDR3 coding DNA: TGTGCCAGCAGTGAAGAATGGACAGGGCTATACGAGCAGTACTTC.

This clone was observed a few times. The rearrangement uses TRBV23-1 and TRBJ1-4, with 7 bases aligning to TRBD1. TRBV23-1 is filed as an ORF, its function uncertain. CDR3 size: 15 residues. V trimming: 2 bases; J trimming: 6 bases; junction bases outside the gene matches: 6. In DNA form, the CDR3 reads TGCGCCAGCAGTCAAACGACAGGGCGGGATGAAAAACTGTTTTTT. This sequence encodes CASSQTTGRDEKLFF.

The genes are TRBV10-3 and TRBJ2-3; 12 positions match TRBD2. Germline-derived CDR1 and CDR2 are ENHRY and SYGVKD. CDR3 length: 15 residues. V gave up 6 bases and J gave up 0 bases; unmatched junction bases: 1. The CDR3 sequence: CAISGTSGSTDTQYF. CDR3 nucleotides: TGTGCCATCAGCGGGACTAGCGGGAGCACAGATACGCAGTATTTT.

The V and J genes are TRBV5-4 and TRBJ2-1; D might be TRBD1 (5 bases). CDR3 length equals 15 residues. The V end was cut by 1 base, the J end by 1 base, with 9 bases between. In germline, CDR1 is SGHNT, CDR2 YYREEE (reference sequence). The CDR3 here is CASSLLQGSYNEQFF. DNA of the CDR3: TGTGCCAGCAGCTTGTTGCAGGGTTCCTACAATGAGCAGTTCTTC.

The J gene is TRBJ1-1, the V gene TRBV30, with no clear D. Germline assignment: CDR1 GTSNPN and CDR2 SVGIG (reference sequence). The CDR3 runs to 14 residues. Trimming took 4 bases from V and 4 from J, leaving 16 bases between them. Here the CDR3 reads CAWNLLTTTTEAFF. CDR3 nucleotides: TGTGCCTGGAACCTATTGACCACTACCACTGAAGCTTTCTTT.

This chain uses TRBV7-8 with TRBJ2-7; the D gene is possibly TRBD2 (6 bases). Per the germline V gene, CDR1 is SGHVS and CDR2 is FQNEAQ. V lost 2 bases to trimming and J lost 2 bases, with 13 bases between them. This CDR3 region has 15 residues. CDR3 residues: CASSLPQAGTYEQYF. The CDR3 DNA reads TGTGCCAGCAGCTTACCACAGGCGGGGACCTACGAGCAGTACTTC.

The V call is TRBV7-2, the J call TRBJ1-2; no firm D call. The CDR3 runs to 14 residues. With 5 bases removed from V and 3 bases from J, the gap between germline ends came to 13 bases. Germline V gives CDR1 SGHTA, CDR2 FQGNSA. This CDR3 reads CASSPRTGDYGYTF. CDR3 coding DNA: TGTGCCAGCAGCCCCAGGACGGGAGACTATGGCTACACCTTC.

This clone appeared a few times. The gene calls are TRBV11-2 and TRBJ2-1, with 10 positions matching TRBD2. Germline V gene lookup returns CDR1 SGHAT and CDR2 FQNNGV. V lost 6 bases and J lost 2; bases outside the gene matches: 7. CDR3 length: 16 residues. The CDR3 nucleotides read TGTGCCAGCAGTCCGAATAGCGGGGGGACCTACAATGAGCAGTTCTTC. It yields the protein CASSPNSGGTYNEQFF.

V usage is TRBV5-1 and J usage is TRBJ2-1, with D possibly being TRBD1 (6 bases). The CDR3 extends over 15 amino acids. CDR1 and CDR2 from the germline V gene are SGHRS and YFSETQ. V was cut by 4 bases and J by 4 bases, with 15 bases left in between. CDR3 residues: CASSPLEGVYNEQFF. The CDR3 bases are TGCGCCAGCAGCCCTCTCGAGGGGGTTTACAATGAGCAGTTCTTC.

This clone was seen only a few times. The genes are TRBV18 and TRBJ2-7; possible D gene TRBD1, 5 bases. V was shortened by 2 bases and J by 5 bases, with 10 bases between the two germline ends. In germline, CDR1 is KGHSH, CDR2 LQKENI. This CDR3 has 13 amino acids. Here the CDR3 reads CASSPSRENEQYF. DNA of the CDR3: TGTGCCAGCTCACCATCCAGGGAAAACGAGCAGTACTTC.

This clone has more than one count but fewer than ten. This chain joins TRBV4-2 and TRBJ2-3; 8 positions match TRBD2. Germline CDR1 LGHNA, CDR2 YNFKEQ. The J segment lost 2 bases and the V segment lost 4 bases, leaving 8 bases of the junction unmatched. The CDR3 covers 16 residues. CDR3 region: CASSRISGVTTDTQYF. Here the CDR3 DNA reads TGTGCCAGCAGCCGAATTAGCGGGGTTACCACAGATACGCAGTATTTT.

This clone was counted only a few times. The rearrangement links TRBV7-8 to TRBJ2-5, with a weak D call TRBD1 (5 bases). Trimming removed 3 bases at V and 5 bases at J, with 13 bases between. Germline assignment: CDR1 SGHVS and CDR2 FQNEAQ. This CDR3 region has 14 residues. CDR3: CASSLAVGAETQYF. The CDR3 DNA follows: TGTGCCAGCAGCTTGGCCGTTGGGGCGGAGACCCAGTACTTC.

This clone was counted a few times. This rearrangement joins TRBV4-3 to TRBJ1-5, with no clear D. CDR1 is LGHNA, CDR2 YSLEER, per germline. Trimming removed 0 bases from V and 6 bases from J, with 9 bases in between. This CDR3 has 14 residues. The CDR3 reads CASSQDSGSQPQHF. The CDR3 coding sequence is TGCGCCAGCAGCCAAGATTCGGGATCTCAGCCCCAGCATTTT.

This clone was counted between two and nine times. V gene TRBV29-1 combines with J gene TRBJ1-3; D not resolved. Germline V gene sequence: CDR1 SQVTM, CDR2 ANQGSEA. V was cut by 4 bases and J by 1 base, with 8 bases left in between. This CDR3 has 13 residues. The CDR3 region is CSVVIVSGNTIYF. DNA for the CDR3: TGCAGCGTTGTAATAGTTTCTGGAAACACCATATATTTT.

The CDR3 region is CASSLSVAYNEQFF. CDR3 coding DNA: TGTGCCAGCAGTTTATCGGTAGCATACAATGAGCAGTTCTTC. The chain employs TRBV27 and TRBJ2-1; D is ambiguous. There are 14 residues in the CDR3. V lost 0 bases and J lost 4, with 7 bases in between. In germline, CDR1 is MNHEY, CDR2 SMNVEV (reference sequence).

V gene TRBV5-1 combines with J gene TRBJ1-6; possible D gene TRBD1, 6 bases. Germline V gives CDR1 SGHRS, CDR2 YFSETQ. Trimming took off 2 bases at V and 10 bases at J, with 13 bases between the two ends. The CDR3 sequence is 14 residues long. CDR3: CASSFRTERSPLHF. DNA for the CDR3: TGCGCCAGCAGCTTCAGGACAGAACGCTCACCCCTCCACTTT.

This sequence joins TRBV7-2 and TRBJ2-3; 8 nucleotides match TRBD1. Trimming at V came to 5 bases and at J to 3 bases, leaving 7 bases not matched to a gene. Germline V gene lookup returns CDR1 SGHTA and CDR2 FQGNSA. The CDR3 is made up of 15 amino acids. The CDR3 protein is CASSLQGAGTDTQYF. CDR3 DNA sequence: TGTGCCAGCAGCCTCCAGGGGGCGGGTACAGATACGCAGTATTTT.

This clone was seen a few times. V gene TRBV19 combines with J gene TRBJ1-5; 9 bases line up with TRBD1. The CDR3 is 15 residues long. The J segment lost 6 bases and the V segment lost 7 bases, leaving 10 bases of the junction unmatched. Germline V lookup: CDR1 LNHDA, CDR2 SQIVND (reference sequence). This CDR3 is CASNWDRDGSQPQHF. The CDR3 region has the DNA TGTGCCAGTAACTGGGACAGGGATGGTAGTCAGCCCCAGCATTTT.

This chain joins TRBV7-9 and TRBJ2-5; no clear D gene. The CDR3 extends over 16 amino acids. The V end lost 3 bases, the J end lost 1 base, and 15 bases lay between the germline ends. The V gene's germline CDR1 is SEHNR and CDR2 FQNEAQ (reference sequence). The CDR3 DNA reads TGTGCCAGCAGCTTTTGGCCCCCTGCTGGCCAAGAGACCCAGTACTTC. Its translation is CASSFWPPAGQETQYF. The variable domain in full, with the rest retrieved from reference TRBV7-9 and TRBJ2-5, is DTGVSQNPRHKITKRGQNVTFRCDPISEHNRLYWYRQTLGQGPEFLTYFQNEAQLEKSRLLSDRFSAERPKGSFSTLEIQRTEQGDSAMYLCASSFWPPAGQETQYFGPGTRLLVL.

The chain joins TRBV28 to TRBJ2-6, with TRBD2 matching 8 bases. CDR3 length: 15 amino acids. Trimming took 7 bases from V and 4 from J; bases not matched to a gene: 6. CDR1 MDHEN and CDR2 SYDVKM come from the germline V gene. The CDR3 DNA is TGTGCCAGCACGGGGGGGCCGGCCGGGGCCAACGTCCTGACTTTC. This sequence encodes CASTGGPAGANVLTF.

This clone was seen only once. The CDR3 loop is CASSPDRSYNSPLHF. The CDR3 bases are TGTGCCAGTAGCCCGGACAGGTCCTATAATTCACCCCTCCACTTT. The chain is built from TRBV19 and TRBJ1-6, with 7 bases matching TRBD1. Trimming took 6 bases from V and 1 from J; bases not matched to a gene: 3. This CDR3 comprises 15 residues. Germline V CDR1 and CDR2: LNHDA, SQIVND (reference sequence).

This clone has just a few counts. V and J are TRBV14 and TRBJ2-1, with TRBD2 matching 12 bases. The V gene's germline CDR1 is SGHDN and CDR2 FVKESK. The J segment lost 8 bases and the V segment lost 4 bases, leaving 6 bases of the junction unmatched. The CDR3 is 15 residues long. The CDR3 bases are TGTGCCAGCAGCCTCCTAGCGGGAGGGCGTCATGAGCAGTTCTTC. This encodes CASSLLAGGRHEQFF. Combining the CDR3 with reference TRBV14 and TRBJ2-1 gives the whole variable domain EAGVTQFPSHSVIEKGQTVTLRCDPISGHDNLYWYRRVMGKEIKFLLHFVKESKQDESGMPNNRFLAERTGGTYSTLKVQPAELEDSGVYFCASSLLAGGRHEQFFGPGTRLTVL.